This T cell receptor (beta chain) derives from a study of blood T cell repertoires in COVID-19. Turning to the study itself: The samples span acute and convalescent COVID-19 from the United States, Italy and Spain.

The CDR3 runs to 16 residues. V was clipped by 4 bases and J by 0 bases, with 13 bases between them. Germline CDR1 SEHNR, CDR2 FQNEAQ (reference sequence). Source study methods: From reference gene primer amplification, estimates of nucleated cell counts were derived. Assay used: immunoSEQ multiplex PCR; TCRdb lists only in-frame clones, some missing. That table gives V, J and clone size, and the DNA gave D and trimming. The data hold about 160,000 clones, with approximately 86% observed a single time. The sequencing input was peripheral blood. This rearrangement joins TRBV7-9 to TRBJ1-3; D call uncertain. This TCR was recovered from a man aged 65-85 years with acute or convalescent COVID-19. The CDR3 reads CASSSDGVTSGNTIYF. The CDR3 region has the DNA TGTGCCAGCAGCTCCGACGGGGTTACCTCTGGAAACACCATATATTTT.